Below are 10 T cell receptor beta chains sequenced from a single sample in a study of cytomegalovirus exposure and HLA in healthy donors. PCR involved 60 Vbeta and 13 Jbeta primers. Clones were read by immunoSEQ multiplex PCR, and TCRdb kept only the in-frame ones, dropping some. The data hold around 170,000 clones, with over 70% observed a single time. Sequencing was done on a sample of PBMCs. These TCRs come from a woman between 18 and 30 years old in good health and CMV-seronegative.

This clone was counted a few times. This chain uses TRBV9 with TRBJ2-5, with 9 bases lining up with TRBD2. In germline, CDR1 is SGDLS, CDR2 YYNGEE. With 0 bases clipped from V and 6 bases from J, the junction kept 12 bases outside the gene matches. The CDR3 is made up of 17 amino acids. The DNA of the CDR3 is TGTGCCAGCAGCGTAGCCGGCGGGAGCGGGGGGACGAAGACCCAGTACTTC. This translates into CASSVAGGSGGTKTQYF.

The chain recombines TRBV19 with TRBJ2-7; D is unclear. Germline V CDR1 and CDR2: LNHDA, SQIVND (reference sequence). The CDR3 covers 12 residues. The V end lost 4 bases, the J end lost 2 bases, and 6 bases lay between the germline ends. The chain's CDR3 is CASSKDTYEQYF. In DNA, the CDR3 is TGTGCCAGTAGTAAAGATACCTACGAGCAGTACTTC.

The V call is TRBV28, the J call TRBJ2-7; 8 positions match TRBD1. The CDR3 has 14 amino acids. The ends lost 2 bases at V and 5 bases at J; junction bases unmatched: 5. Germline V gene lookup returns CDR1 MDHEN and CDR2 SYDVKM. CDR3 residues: CASSLPRTGNEQYF. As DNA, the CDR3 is TGTGCCAGCAGTTTACCTAGGACAGGGAACGAGCAGTACTTC.

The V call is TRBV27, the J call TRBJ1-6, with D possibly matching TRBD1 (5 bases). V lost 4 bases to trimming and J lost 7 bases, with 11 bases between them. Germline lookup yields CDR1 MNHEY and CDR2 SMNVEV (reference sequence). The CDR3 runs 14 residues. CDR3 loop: CASSWRQPNSPLHF. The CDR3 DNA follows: TGTGCCAGCAGTTGGCGACAGCCCAATTCACCCCTCCACTTT.

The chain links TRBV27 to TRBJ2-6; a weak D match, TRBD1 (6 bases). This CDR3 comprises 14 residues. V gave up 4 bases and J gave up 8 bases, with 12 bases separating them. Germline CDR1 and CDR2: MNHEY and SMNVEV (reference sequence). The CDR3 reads CASSWAGVTNVLTF. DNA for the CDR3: TGTGCCAGCAGTTGGGCAGGGGTAACCAACGTCCTGACTTTC.

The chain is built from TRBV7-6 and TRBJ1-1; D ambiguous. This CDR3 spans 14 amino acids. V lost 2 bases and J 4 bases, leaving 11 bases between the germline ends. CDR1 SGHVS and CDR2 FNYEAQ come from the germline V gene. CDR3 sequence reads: CASSLSLGSTEAFF. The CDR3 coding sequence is TGTGCCAGCAGCTTAAGTCTGGGGAGCACTGAAGCTTTCTTT.

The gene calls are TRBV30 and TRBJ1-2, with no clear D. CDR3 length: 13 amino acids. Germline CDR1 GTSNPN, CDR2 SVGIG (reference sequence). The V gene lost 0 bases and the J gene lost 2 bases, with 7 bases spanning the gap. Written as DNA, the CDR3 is TGTGCCTGGAGTGTAGAAGCGAACTATGGCTACACCTTC. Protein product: CAWSVEANYGYTF. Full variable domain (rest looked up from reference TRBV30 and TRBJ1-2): SQTIHQWPATLVQPVGSPLSLECTVEGTSNPNLYWYRQAAGRGLQLLFYSVGIGQISSEVPQNLSASRPQDRQFILSSKKLLLSDSGFYLCAWSVEANYGYTFGSGTRLTVV.

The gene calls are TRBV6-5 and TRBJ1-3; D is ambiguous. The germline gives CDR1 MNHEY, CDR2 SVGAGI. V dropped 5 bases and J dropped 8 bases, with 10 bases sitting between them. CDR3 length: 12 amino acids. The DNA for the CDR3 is TGTGCCAGCAGTCGTGGGGAGGACACCATATATTTT. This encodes CASSRGEDTIYF.

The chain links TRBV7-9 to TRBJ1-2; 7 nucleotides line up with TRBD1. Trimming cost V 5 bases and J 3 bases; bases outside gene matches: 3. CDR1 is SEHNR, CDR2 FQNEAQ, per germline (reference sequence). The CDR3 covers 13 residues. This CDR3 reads CASSPGGYYGYTF. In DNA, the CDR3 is TGTGCCAGCAGCCCAGGGGGATACTATGGCTACACCTTC.

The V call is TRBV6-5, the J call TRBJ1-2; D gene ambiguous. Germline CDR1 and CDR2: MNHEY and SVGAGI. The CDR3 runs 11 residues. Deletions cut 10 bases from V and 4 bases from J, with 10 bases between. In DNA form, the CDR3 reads TGTGCCACTTCGAACGGCTATGGCTACACCTTC. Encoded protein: CATSNGYGYTF.